The 12 T cell receptor beta chains below were found in one sample sequenced in a study of blood T cell repertoires in COVID-19. Only in-frame clones appear in the TCRdb table, and some are missing; sequencing was by immunoSEQ multiplex PCR. The repertoire holds some 290,000 clones, with over 85% as singletons. Sequencing was performed on peripheral blood. Receptors originate from a woman aged 25 to 39 with COVID-19, enrolled during active disease.

The V call is TRBV6-5, the J call TRBJ2-7; tentatively, D is TRBD2 (5 bases). The germline V gene has CDR1 MNHEY and CDR2 SVGAGI. CDR3 length: 14 amino acids. The germline V and J ends were trimmed by 6 bases and 2 bases, with 14 bases remaining between them. The CDR3 loop is CASSTGSLPYEQYF. The CDR3 DNA follows: TGTGCCAGCAGCACGGGGAGCCTCCCCTACGAGCAGTACTTC.

This clone has only a few counts. The chain has TRBV4-1 and TRBJ1-5; D gene ambiguous. Between the trimmed V and J ends, which lost 0 bases and 0 bases, there was a span of 9 bases. CDR3 length: 16 amino acids. The germline V gene encodes CDR1 MGHRA and CDR2 YSYEKL. CDR3 in DNA: TGCGCCAGCAGCCAAGATGGGAGATATAGCAATCAGCCCCAGCATTTT. It yields the protein CASSQDGRYSNQPQHF.

This chain uses TRBV12-3 or TRBV12-4 with TRBJ2-7; D might be TRBD2 (5 bases). CDR3 size: 10 residues. Deletions cut 10 bases from V and 3 bases from J, with 7 bases between. CDR3: CATSSYEQYF. CDR3 DNA sequence: TGTGCCACTAGCAGCTACGAGCAGTACTTC.

This clone occurred a few times. J is TRBJ1-1 and V is TRBV19; 7 bases align to TRBD1. The CDR3 extends over 13 amino acids. From germline, CDR1 is LNHDA and CDR2 SQIVND (reference sequence). V lost 3 bases to trimming and J lost 4 bases; unmatched junction nucleotides: 2. CDR3 protein: CASSMRGRTEAFF. In DNA form, the CDR3 reads TGTGCCAGTAGTATGAGGGGGCGCACTGAAGCTTTCTTT.

The rearrangement uses TRBV3-1 (or the pseudogene TRBV3-2) and TRBJ2-1, with 7 nucleotides matching TRBD1. J was trimmed by 6 bases and V by 5 bases; bases with no gene match: 4. Germline values: CDR1 LGHDT, CDR2 YNNKEL (reference sequence). This CDR3 region has 13 residues. In DNA form, the CDR3 reads TGTGCCAGCAGCTCAGACAGGGCCAATGAGCAGTTCTTC. It specifies CASSSDRANEQFF.

The V call is TRBV3-1 (or the pseudogene TRBV3-2), the J call TRBJ1-2; 9 nucleotides agree with TRBD1. CDR1 and CDR2 (germline): LGHDT, YNNKEL (reference sequence). Losses at the gene ends were 4 bases for V and 1 base for J; bases not matched to a gene: 10. The CDR3 covers 17 residues. The CDR3 sequence: CASSLTPGQGGNYGYTF. The CDR3 DNA follows: TGTGCCAGCAGCCTAACGCCGGGACAGGGAGGTAACTATGGCTACACCTTC.

The chain is built from TRBV2 and TRBJ1-1; possible D gene TRBD1, 5 bases. Trimming took off 6 bases at V and 3 bases at J, with 11 bases between the two ends. This CDR3 has 13 residues. Germline V gene lookup returns CDR1 SNHLY and CDR2 FYNNEI. For the CDR3, the DNA is TGTGCCAGCAGCGATAGACAGTACACTGAAGCTTTCTTT. This sequence encodes CASSDRQYTEAFF.

The rearrangement joins TRBV5-1 to TRBJ2-1; 11 bases agree with TRBD1. The germline V gene encodes CDR1 SGHRS and CDR2 YFSETQ. With V trimmed by 2 bases and J by 7 bases, 11 bases remained unmatched. The CDR3 runs to 17 residues. CDR3 protein: CASSLNPGTGGINEQFF. The CDR3 bases are TGCGCCAGCAGCTTAAATCCCGGGACAGGGGGAATAAATGAGCAGTTCTTC.

This chain joins TRBV7-9 and TRBJ2-1; TRBD1 is a possible D gene (6 bases). In germline, CDR1 is SEHNR, CDR2 FQNEAQ (reference sequence). V lost 5 bases and J lost 1, with 15 bases in between. This CDR3 region has 16 residues. The DNA for the CDR3 is TGTGCCAGCAGCACAACAGGGTACGGTTCCTACAATGAGCAGTTCTTC. It specifies CASSTTGYGSYNEQFF.

The chain employs TRBV29-1 and TRBJ1-1, with a weak D call TRBD1 (6 bases). The CDR3 covers 14 residues. Germline V lookup: CDR1 SQVTM, CDR2 ANQGSEA. Between the trimmed V and J ends, which lost 7 bases and 0 bases, there was a span of 15 bases. In DNA, the CDR3 is TGCAGCGCGACGTCGGGACACCTGAACACTGAAGCTTTCTTT. Its protein product is CSATSGHLNTEAFF. Looking up the rest from reference TRBV29-1 and TRBJ1-1 gives the full variable domain: SAVISQKPSRDICQRGTSLTIQCQVDSQVTMMFWYRQQPGQSLTLIATANQGSEATYESGFVIDKFPISRPNLTFSTLTVSNMSPEDSSIYLCSATSGHLNTEAFFGQGTRLTVV.

The chain carries TRBV2 and TRBJ2-3; 8 bases map to TRBD2. J lost 3 bases, V lost 3 bases, and 8 bases had no gene match. This CDR3 is built from 16 residues. Germline V gene data show CDR1 as SNHLY and CDR2 as FYNNEI. The CDR3 sequence is CASSEEAGVLTDTQYF. Here the CDR3 DNA reads TGTGCCAGCAGTGAGGAAGCGGGGGTCCTAACAGATACGCAGTATTTT.

The genes are TRBV3-1 (or the pseudogene TRBV3-2) and TRBJ2-3; 8 bases agree with TRBD2. V was clipped by 0 bases and J by 14 bases; unmatched bases: 7. CDR3 length equals 13 residues. The V gene's germline CDR1 is LGHDT and CDR2 YNNKEL (reference sequence). CDR3 sequence: CASSQDLRGAPYF. The CDR3 bases are TGTGCCAGCAGCCAAGATCTGCGGGGGGCTCCGTATTTT.